The entry that follows covers one T cell receptor beta chain sequence. The table lists this clone with a few counts. The target of this receptor is not known. Base qualities are missing; no much larger clone stands one base away. Whole blood was collected in K2EDTA tubes by collaborating institutions according to the institutions' own protocols. For TCRbeta analysis, collaborators shipped samples in one of three forms: frozen whole blood, isolated PBMCs, or DNA extracted from either of those sample types. The V end loses 1 base and the J end loses 5 bases, and a stretch of 16 bases separates them. The germline V gene provides CDR1 SGHDT and CDR2 YYEEEE. The CDR3 spans 15 residues, from the cysteine through the phenylalanine. CDR3 DNA is the only sequence kept; it has 45 bases, read in frame from the first base. The record originates from a study of blood T cell repertoires in COVID-19 (TCRdb year 2020). Study-wide context: Samples covering the acute and convalescent phases of COVID-19 were provided by collaborators in the United States, Italy and Spain. A de-identified subject ID, COVID-19 status, age in years and sex were almost always included in the sample metadata. The prospective study material was composed of cDNA or gDNA derived from T cells, B-cell-depleted T cells, or PBMCs. The dataset comprised deeply sampled blood TCRbeta repertoires from subjects exposed to, actively infected with, or recovered from COVID-19. Samples came from the ongoing ImmuneRACE study (first 160 participants) plus 1,254 subjects from 6 global collaborators. The repertoires were released in a freely available public database meant as a resource for research on the immune response to SARS-CoV-2. Where available, HLA class I and class II types were obtained from metadata supplied by the sample provider rather than from assay-based typing.

Results and caveats for the whole study, not just this receptor: The quantity of clinical and demographic metadata differed by source and by participant and was supplied without curation.

TCRbeta CDR3 regions were amplified from genomic DNA by means of the immunoSEQ Assay, a bias-controlled multiplex PCR. Per the source publication's procedure: The number of nucleated cells in each sample was estimated by amplification of reference gene primers within the assay. To quantify the absolute abundance of each unique TCRbeta CDR3 rearrangement, sequence reads were collapsed and filtered. For each sample, productive Simpson clonality was calculated as the square root of Simpson's diversity index over productive rearrangements. TCRdb took over this immuneACCESS table, retaining in-frame rearrangements with V and J assigned. Such tables are incomplete; in checked studies, under half of the missing clones stem from an unresolved V gene, and the remainder is unexplained. V and J calls and clone size come straight from that table; D and trimming were deduced from the DNA. The sample data list approximately 110,000 clones, and around 88% of these were observed just once. Clones ranked in the top ten supply 0.88% of the sample.

Sequenced: peripheral blood. The sequence was collected from a woman in her 50s with active or convalescent COVID-19. Rearrangement joined TRBV5-6 to TRBJ2-7; too little of a D gene remains to name it. The CDR3 region has the sequence CASSLFGRLKDEQYF. DNA sequence: TGTGCCAGCAGCTTGTTTGGCAGGCTGAAGGACGAGCAGTACTTC.